These T cell receptor beta chains were read from a single sample in a study of T-cell memory formation after mild COVID-19. TCRdb re-called the 5' RACE reads with MiXCR, one entry per CDR3 protein. The sample consists of under 250,000 distinct CDR3 sequences, 15% to 17% of them appearing once. The material sequenced was PBMCs or a T cell subset sorted from them (not recorded which). The source is an adult woman who had mild COVID-19 (a few samples of this study predate the infection). Cell type and time point are not known. The conserved cysteine and the conserved F or W are not part of the CDR3 here. Fields, in order: V gene, D gene, J gene, clone size, CDR3 protein. The D gene is left open where the match is weak. Not every row has a clone size; where given, it reads once, few, many or a size class.

TRBV6-6	-	TRBJ1-1	-	ATSGGNTEAF
TRBV20-1	TRBD2	TRBJ2-1	-	SARELAGSSYNEQF
TRBV30	TRBD1	TRBJ2-7	-	AWRHFPGQGPSYEQY
TRBV27	-	TRBJ1-2	few	ASSLRRGPNYGYT
TRBV20-1	-	TRBJ1-4	few	SARPLTGGEKLF
TRBV30	-	TRBJ1-5	-	AWSREGLGNQPQH
TRBV6-5	-	TRBJ1-3	few	ASRRTYLSGNTIY
TRBV5-1	-	TRBJ2-3	few	ASSLSGKGADTQY
TRBV30	-	TRBJ2-3	-	AWSRFESTDTQY
TRBV2	-	TRBJ2-7	-	ASSNGGSYEQY
TRBV5-6	-	TRBJ1-5	-	ASSPRRRAKRNQPQH
TRBV7-2	-	TRBJ2-7	-	ASSFYSHYEQY
TRBV6-5	TRBD2	TRBJ2-5	-	ASSYSTGGAETQY
TRBV29-1	-	TRBJ1-2	few	SGGVGGGYT
TRBV7-3	TRBD1	TRBJ2-7	-	ASSASGTGQRGQY
TRBV7-9	-	TRBJ2-1	once	ASSLASGGHEQF
TRBV2	-	TRBJ1-5	few	ASRQTDGNQPQH
TRBV4-2	TRBD2	TRBJ2-2	many	ASSQEAGSNTGELF
TRBV6-1	-	TRBJ2-3	few	ASKEDTQY
TRBV5-1	-	TRBJ2-2	-	ASSLVSGANTGELF
TRBV12-3/TRBV12-4	-	TRBJ2-5	-	ASSWRGLETQY
TRBV9	TRBD1	TRBJ1-1	-	ASSPHPGGTGGARTEAF
TRBV4-1	-	TRBJ2-1	many	ASSQAGNEQF
TRBV18	-	TRBJ2-7	few	ASSPGLAQVFYEQY